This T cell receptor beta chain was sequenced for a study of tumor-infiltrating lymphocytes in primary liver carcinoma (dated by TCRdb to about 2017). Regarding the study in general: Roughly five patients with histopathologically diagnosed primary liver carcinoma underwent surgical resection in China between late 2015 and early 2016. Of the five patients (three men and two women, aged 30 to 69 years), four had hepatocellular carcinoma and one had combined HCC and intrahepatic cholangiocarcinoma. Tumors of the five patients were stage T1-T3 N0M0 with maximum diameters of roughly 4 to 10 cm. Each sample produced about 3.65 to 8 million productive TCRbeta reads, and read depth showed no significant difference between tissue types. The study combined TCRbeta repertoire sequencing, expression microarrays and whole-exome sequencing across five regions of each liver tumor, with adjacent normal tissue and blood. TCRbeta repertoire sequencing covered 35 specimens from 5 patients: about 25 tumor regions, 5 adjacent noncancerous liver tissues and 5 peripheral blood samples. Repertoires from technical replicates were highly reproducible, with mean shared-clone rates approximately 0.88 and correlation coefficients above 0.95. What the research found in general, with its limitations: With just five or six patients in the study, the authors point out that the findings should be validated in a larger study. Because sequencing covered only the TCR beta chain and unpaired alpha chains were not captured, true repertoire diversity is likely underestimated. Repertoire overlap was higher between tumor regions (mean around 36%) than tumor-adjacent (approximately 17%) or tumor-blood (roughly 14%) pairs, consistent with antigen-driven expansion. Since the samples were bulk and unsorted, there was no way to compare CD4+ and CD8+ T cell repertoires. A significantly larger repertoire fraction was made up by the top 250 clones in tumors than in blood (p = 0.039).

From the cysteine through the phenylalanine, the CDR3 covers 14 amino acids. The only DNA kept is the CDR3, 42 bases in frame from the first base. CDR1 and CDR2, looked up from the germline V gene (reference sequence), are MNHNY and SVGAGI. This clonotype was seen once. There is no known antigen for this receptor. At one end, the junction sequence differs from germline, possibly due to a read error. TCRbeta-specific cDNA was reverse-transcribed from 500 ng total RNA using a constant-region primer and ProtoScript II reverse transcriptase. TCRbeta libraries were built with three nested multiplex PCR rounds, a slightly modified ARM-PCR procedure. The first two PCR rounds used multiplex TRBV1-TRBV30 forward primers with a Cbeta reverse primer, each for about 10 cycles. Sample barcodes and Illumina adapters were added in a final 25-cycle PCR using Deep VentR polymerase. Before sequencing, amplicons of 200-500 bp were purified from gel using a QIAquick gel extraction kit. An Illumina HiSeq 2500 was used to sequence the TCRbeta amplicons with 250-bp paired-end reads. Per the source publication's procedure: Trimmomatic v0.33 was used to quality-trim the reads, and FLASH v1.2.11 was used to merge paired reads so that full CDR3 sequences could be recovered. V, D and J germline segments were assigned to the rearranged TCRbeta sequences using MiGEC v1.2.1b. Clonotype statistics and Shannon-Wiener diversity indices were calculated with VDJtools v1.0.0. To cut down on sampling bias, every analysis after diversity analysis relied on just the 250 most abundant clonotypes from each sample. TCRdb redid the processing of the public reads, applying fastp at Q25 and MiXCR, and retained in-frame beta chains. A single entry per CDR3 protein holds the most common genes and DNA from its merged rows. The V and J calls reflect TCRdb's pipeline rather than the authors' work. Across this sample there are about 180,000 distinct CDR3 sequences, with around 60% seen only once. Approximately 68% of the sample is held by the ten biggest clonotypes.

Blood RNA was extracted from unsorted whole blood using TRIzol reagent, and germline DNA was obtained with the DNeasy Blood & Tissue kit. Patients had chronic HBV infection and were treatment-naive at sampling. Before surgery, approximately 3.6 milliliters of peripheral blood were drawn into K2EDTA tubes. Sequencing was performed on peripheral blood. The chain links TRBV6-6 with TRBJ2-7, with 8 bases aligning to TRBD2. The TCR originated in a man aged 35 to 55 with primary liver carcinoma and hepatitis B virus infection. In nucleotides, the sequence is TGTGCCAGCTGTTACCTAGCGGGTGAGTTCGAGCAGTACTTC. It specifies CASCYLAGEFEQYF.